Listed below are T cell receptor beta chains from one sample, sequenced in a study of CD8 T cells in ankylosing spondylitis. One entry per CDR3 protein results from TCRdb running MiXCR on the 5' RACE reads. The sample holds 180,000 or so distinct CDR3 sequences; approximately 10% are singletons and the top ten take 25% to 35%. The material sequenced was blood, either unsorted or a sorted T cell fraction (not recorded which). The receptors were gathered from a male donor with ankylosing spondylitis or in good health (not recorded which). Both conserved end residues are trimmed from each CDR3.

j_call v_call cdr3_aa
TRBJ2-2 TRBV4-3 ASSPRTGRDWTGELF
TRBJ2-5 TRBV12-3/TRBV12-4 ASNLIRDRAETQY
TRBJ2-7 TRBV7-8 ASSLEDEQY
TRBJ1-2 TRBV27 ASSLVAGNLGYT
TRBJ2-1 TRBV6-2/TRBV6-3 ASSYSKGGGRYNEQF
TRBJ2-7 TRBV12-3/TRBV12-4 ASSPAGTGLYEQY
TRBJ1-1 TRBV20-1 SARNYRTGLENAEAF
TRBJ2-2 TRBV7-8 ASSFLGRNTGELF
TRBJ2-1 TRBV12-3/TRBV12-4 ASSTTGLAGGPTSYNEQF
TRBJ2-2 TRBV12-3/TRBV12-4 ASSLAIPTPQPGTGELF
TRBJ2-7 TRBV6-5 ASSAGVYEQY
TRBJ2-1 TRBV20-1 SARRLAGASYNEQF
TRBJ2-7 TRBV12-5 ASGFSGINYEQY
TRBJ2-7 TRBV9 ASSVSGQGAYEQY
TRBJ2-7 TRBV4-1 ASSQDPSPSYEQY
TRBJ1-1 TRBV20-1 SEQKNTEAF
TRBJ2-7 TRBV5-1 ASSLWGAPTYEQY
TRBJ2-3 TRBV5-5 ASSLAPGLATDTQY
TRBJ2-7 TRBV7-9 ASSLDGADEQY
TRBJ1-1 TRBV7-9 ASSSPPGENEAF
TRBJ1-6 TRBV5-8 ASSSRQGARYNSPLH
TRBJ2-1 TRBV13 ASSPWTSGANTYNEQF
TRBJ2-7 TRBV5-1 ASSLTGGVSYEQY
TRBJ2-1 TRBV3-1 ASSPWGSGMRLDEQF
TRBJ2-3 TRBV6-5 ASSYSSPGQGRTDTQY
TRBJ1-4 TRBV5-1 ASSTDAEKLF
TRBJ2-1 TRBV10-3 AISEGRSGVSYNEQF
TRBJ1-1 TRBV4-2 ASSPIGGGNTEAF
TRBJ2-3 TRBV12-3/TRBV12-4 ASSQTSGGVSTDTQY
TRBJ1-6 TRBV7-8 ASSLARAPHNSPLH
TRBJ1-1 TRBV5-1 ASSLGTGILDTEAF
TRBJ2-1 TRBV2 ASSPQAGAGHEQF
TRBJ2-1 TRBV6-1 ASGQPLAGPHNEQF
TRBJ2-3 TRBV7-6 VSSPRRSTDTQY
TRBJ1-1 TRBV14 ASSLIQNTEAF
TRBJ2-2 TRBV3-1 ASSHRTGGFTGELF
TRBJ1-2 TRBV6-1 ASSLRQGASYGYT
TRBJ1-2 TRBV6-1 ASSPRTGGRSYGYT
TRBJ1-1 TRBV18 ASSRLGVNTEAF
TRBJ2-3 TRBV6-2/TRBV6-3 ASSLPPTDTQY
TRBJ1-1 TRBV30 AWSRVSLNTEAF
TRBJ1-5 TRBV3-1 ASSLSGRLNQPQH
TRBJ2-1 TRBV20-1 SARWWTSGRAARNEQF
TRBJ2-1 TRBV7-2 ASSLKGSGRGYNEQF
TRBJ2-3 TRBV20-1 SARLATSSTDTQY
TRBJ2-3 TRBV7-9 ASSGWASGSTDTQY
TRBJ2-1 TRBV11-3 ASLARTSVLSYNEQF
TRBJ2-7 TRBV10-3 AISPSGGRYEQY
TRBJ2-3 TRBV6-1 ASSVTGTDPDTQY
TRBJ1-5 TRBV16 ASSQSVTGGQPQH